These 16 T cell receptor beta chains were sequenced from one sample in a study of OX40 agonist ivuxolimab in advanced cancers. Sequencing was performed with immunoSEQ multiplex PCR; in TCRdb, only in-frame clones are kept and a portion is missing. The profile shows 90,000 to 95,000 clones, over 75% of them singletons. The sample in question was CD4+ or CD8+ T cells sorted from blood, obtained in a trial of the OX40 agonist ivuxolimab. The receptors were sampled from an adult with an advanced solid tumor such as melanoma, head and neck, liver or kidney cancer.

This clone was detected only a few times. This chain uses TRBV7-8 with TRBJ1-5, with D possibly being TRBD1 (5 bases). Germline loops: CDR1 SGHVS, CDR2 FQNEAQ. V lost 6 bases, J lost 12 bases, and 12 bases lay in between. The CDR3 length is 11 residues. CDR3 loop: CASSFRDVQHF. CDR3 nucleotides: TGTGCCAGCAGTTTCCGGGACGTCCAGCATTTT.

The J gene is TRBJ2-7, the V gene TRBV5-4; D might be TRBD1 (7 bases). From germline, CDR1 is SGHNT and CDR2 YYREEE (reference sequence). The V end lost 4 bases, the J end lost 6 bases, and 17 bases lay between the germline ends. The CDR3 is made up of 14 amino acids. CDR3 nucleotide sequence: TGTGCCAGCAGCGCGGGACAGATCCGATCCGAGCAGTACTTC. Encoded protein: CASSAGQIRSEQYF.

The chain has TRBV30 and TRBJ1-1, with 7 positions matching TRBD1. This CDR3 has 17 amino acids. V gave up 3 bases and J gave up 0 bases; unmatched junction bases: 13. CDR1 is GTSNPN, CDR2 SVGIG, per germline (reference sequence). In nucleotides, the CDR3 is TGTGCCTGGAGCCAACACCTGACAGGGCGGATGAACACTGAAGCTTTCTTT. Its translation: CAWSQHLTGRMNTEAFF.

The rearrangement uses TRBV2 and TRBJ1-2; 10 positions agree with TRBD1. Germline CDR1 is SNHLY and CDR2 is FYNNEI. The J segment lost 6 bases and the V segment lost 4 bases, leaving 11 bases of the junction unmatched. CDR3 length: 16 amino acids. CDR3 in amino acids: CASSAGTGVGTNGYTF. In DNA form, the CDR3 reads TGTGCCAGCAGTGCTGGGACAGGGGTCGGTACGAATGGCTACACCTTC.

The chain recombines TRBV11-2 with TRBJ2-1; D is unclear. With 2 bases removed from V and 0 bases from J, the gap between germline ends came to 2 bases. The CDR3 extends over 13 amino acids. Germline V lookup: CDR1 SGHAT, CDR2 FQNNGV. The CDR3 nucleotides read TGTGCCAGCAGCTTAACCTCCTACAATGAGCAGTTCTTC. Its protein product is CASSLTSYNEQFF.

This chain connects TRBV6-6 to TRBJ2-3; D is uncertain. Deletions cut 2 bases from V and 2 bases from J, with 11 bases between. CDR3 size: 15 residues. Germline-derived CDR1 and CDR2 are MNHNY and SVGAGI (reference sequence). The CDR3 DNA sequence: TGTGCCAGCAGTTACCGCAAGTCCCTCACAGATACGCAGTATTTT. It specifies CASSYRKSLTDTQYF.

This chain links TRBV5-4 with TRBJ2-1, with D unresolved. The germline V and J ends were trimmed by 0 bases and 0 bases, with 1 base remaining between them. Looked up from germline, CDR1 is SGHNT and CDR2 is YYREEE (reference sequence). CDR3 length: 13 amino acids. CDR3 DNA sequence: TGTGCCAGCAGCTTGGACTCCTACAATGAGCAGTTCTTC. This gives the protein CASSLDSYNEQFF.

V and J are TRBV27 and TRBJ2-2; 7 nucleotides align to TRBD1. V lost 0 bases, J lost 3 bases, and 1 base stayed unmatched. The V gene's germline CDR1 is MNHEY and CDR2 SMNVEV (reference sequence). The length of the CDR3 is 15 residues. The CDR3 reads CASSLSGQDTGELFF. In nucleotides, the CDR3 is TGTGCCAGCAGTTTATCCGGACAGGACACCGGGGAGCTGTTTTTT.

This chain connects TRBV28 to TRBJ2-3, with TRBD2 matching over 12 bases. From germline, CDR1 is MDHEN and CDR2 SYDVKM. The CDR3 has 18 amino acids. The V and J ends lost 3 bases and 6 bases, in that order; junction bases with no gene match: 13. DNA for the CDR3: TGTGCCAGCAGTTTGTCACGGACTAGCGGGAAACTTAGGGATACGCAGTATTTT. This sequence encodes CASSLSRTSGKLRDTQYF.

J is TRBJ1-1 and V is TRBV29-1, with unresolved D. This CDR3 comprises 14 residues. V gave up 0 bases and J gave up 10 bases, with 18 bases separating them. Per the germline V gene, CDR1 is SQVTM and CDR2 is ANQGSEA. The CDR3 DNA reads as TGCAGCGTTGAAGATCCGGTAACAGAAGGGCGAGCTTTCTTT. Translating it yields CSVEDPVTEGRAFF.

This clone was seen a single time. The chain joins TRBV5-1 to TRBJ2-2, with 11 bases aligning to TRBD2. The length of the CDR3 is 17 residues. J gave up 2 bases and V 2 bases, and 5 bases lay outside the gene matches. The germline V gene encodes CDR1 SGHRS and CDR2 YFSETQ. CDR3 coding DNA: TGCGCCAGCAGCTTAATTAGCGGGAGGGCTAACACCGGGGAGCTGTTTTTT. Its protein product is CASSLISGRANTGELFF. Based on the CDR3 plus reference TRBV5-1 and TRBJ2-2, the full variable domain is KAGVTQTPRYLIKTRGQQVTLSCSPISGHRSVSWYQQTPGQGLQFLFEYFSETQRNKGNFPGRFSGRQFSNSRSEMNVSTLELGDSALYLCASSLISGRANTGELFFGEGSRLTVL.

The V and J genes are TRBV21-1 and TRBJ2-3; TRBD1 is taken as the D call from the table, unchecked against the DNA. TRBV21-1 is recorded as a pseudogene. This CDR3 contains 14 residues. CDR3 residues: CASSNHQGTDTQYF. The CDR3 bases are TGTGCCAGCAGCAATCATCAGGGCACAGATACGCAGTATTTT.

V is TRBV2 and J is TRBJ2-7; TRBD2 aligns across 7 bases. CDR1 is SNHLY, CDR2 FYNNEI, per germline. After removal of 6 bases from V and 2 bases from J, the junction contained 4 bases not matched to a gene. The CDR3 extends over 13 amino acids. CDR3 in amino acids: CASSGGLTYEQYF. CDR3 nucleotide sequence: TGTGCCAGCAGCGGGGGGTTAACCTACGAGCAGTACTTC.

CDR3 amino acids: CATQREGRYNEQFF. CDR3 DNA sequence: TGTGCCACCCAGCGGGAGGGCCGCTACAATGAGCAGTTCTTC. The J gene is TRBJ2-1, the V gene TRBV2; 10 bases match TRBD2. The V segment lost 10 bases and the J segment 3 bases; nucleotides outside the gene matches: 6. The germline gives CDR1 SNHLY, CDR2 FYNNEI. This CDR3 is built from 14 residues. Drawing the rest from reference TRBV2 and TRBJ2-1, the complete variable domain is EPEVTQTPSHQVTQMGQEVILRCVPISNHLYFYWYRQILGQKVEFLVSFYNNEISEKSEIFDDQFSVERPDGSNFTLKIRSTKLEDSAMYFCATQREGRYNEQFFGPGTRLTVL.

The CDR3 DNA sequence: TGCGCCAGCAGCTTGGCGGGAAACACCATATATTTT. Protein: CASSLAGNTIYF. The genes are TRBV5-1 and TRBJ1-3; D not certain. V was clipped by 0 bases and J by 4 bases, with 2 bases between them. CDR3 length: 12 amino acids. CDR1 and CDR2 (germline): SGHRS, YFSETQ.

The V call is TRBV19, the J call TRBJ2-1, with TRBD2 matching 9 bases. Per the germline V gene, CDR1 is LNHDA and CDR2 is SQIVND (reference sequence). This CDR3 spans 18 amino acids. V lost 4 bases, J lost 7 bases, and 17 bases stayed unmatched. The CDR3 loop reads CASSTPQGAGGRWNEQFF. As DNA, the CDR3 is TGTGCCAGTAGTACCCCCCAAGGGGCGGGAGGGCGGTGGAATGAGCAGTTCTTC.